A single sample is the source of the 19 T cell receptor beta chains below, sequenced in a study of OX40 agonist ivuxolimab in advanced cancers. Here immunoSEQ multiplex PCR was the method, and the copy in TCRdb shows in-frame clones only, minus some. The table has 50,000 or so clones, 80% to 85% seen once. The specimen was CD4+ or CD8+ T cells sorted from blood, collected in a trial of the OX40 agonist ivuxolimab. The receptors here all came from an adult with an advanced solid tumor such as melanoma, head and neck, liver or kidney cancer.

The chain links TRBV4-2 to TRBJ2-3, with a weak D call TRBD2 (6 bases). Trimming took 1 base from V and 6 from J, leaving 14 bases between them. The CDR3 totals 15 residues. Germline V gene sequence: CDR1 LGHNA, CDR2 YNFKEQ. DNA for the CDR3: TGTGCCAGCAGCCAAGGGGGACTCCCCAGCGATACGCAGTATTTT. Encoded protein: CASSQGGLPSDTQYF.

The genes are TRBV2 and TRBJ2-5, with D tentatively TRBD1 (6 bases). The DNA end is more similar to TRBJ2-7, so the J call may be wrong. Germline V lookup: CDR1 SNHLY, CDR2 FYNNEI. This CDR3 comprises 13 residues. CDR3 amino acids: CASSEDRSYEQYF. The DNA of the CDR3 is TGTGCCAGCAGTGAGGACAGATCCTACGAGCAGTACTTC.

This chain connects TRBV11-2 to TRBJ2-7; D ambiguous. V was clipped by 0 bases and J by 3 bases, with 12 bases between them. The CDR3 is 15 amino acids. Germline CDR1 SGHAT, CDR2 FQNNGV. CDR3 bases: TGTGCCAGCAGCTTAGATCTTGCGGTGGGCTACGAGCAGTACTTC. It is translated as CASSLDLAVGYEQYF.

V and J are TRBV5-1 and TRBJ2-5; the D gene is possibly TRBD1 (5 bases). The V end was cut by 0 bases, the J end by 2 bases, with 14 bases between. Germline CDR1 is SGHRS and CDR2 is YFSETQ. The CDR3 contains 16 residues. This chain's CDR3 is CASSLAPLGAQETQYF. The CDR3 bases are TGCGCCAGCAGCTTGGCCCCCCTAGGGGCACAAGAGACCCAGTACTTC.

The rearrangement joins TRBV7-3 to TRBJ2-7, with TRBD2 matching 14 bases. Unmatched junction bases numbered 4, after V lost 2 bases and J lost 7 bases. The length of the CDR3 is 15 residues. Germline V lookup: CDR1 SGHTA, CDR2 FQGTGA. CDR3 region: CASSLGTSGSWEQYF. CDR3 DNA: TGTGCCAGCAGCTTAGGGACTAGCGGGAGTTGGGAGCAGTACTTC.

This clone appeared once. The junction and the germline gene differ at one end; a read error may be behind it. This chain connects TRBV6-1 to TRBJ1-1, with a tentative D call TRBD1 (6 bases). Germline V gene lookup returns CDR1 MNHNS and CDR2 SASEGT. The CDR3 loop spans 11 amino acids. CDR3 protein: CASSGAGTTGF. CDR3 DNA: TGTGCCAGCAGTGGCGCCGGGACGACAGGCTTT.

The chain joins TRBV7-7 to TRBJ2-4; weak D call: TRBD2 (5 bases). This CDR3 has 14 residues. Trimming removed 1 base at V and 8 bases at J, with 12 bases between. CDR1 SSHAT and CDR2 FNYEAQ come from the germline V gene (reference sequence). The CDR3, as DNA: TGTGCCAGCAGCTTAGGGGCACCCGGGGACATTCAGTACTTC. It specifies CASSLGAPGDIQYF.

CDR3 loop: CASSATGTAKVGEQYV. CDR3 sequence (DNA): TGTGCCAGCAGCGCGACAGGGACCGCAAAGGTGGGCGAGCAGTACGTC. This chain joins TRBV5-5 and TRBJ2-7; 7 bases match TRBD1. Germline CDR1 and CDR2: SGHKS and YYEKEE (reference sequence). J gave up 6 bases and V 4 bases, and 16 bases lay outside the gene matches. This CDR3 region has 16 residues.

The CDR3 sequence: CASSLRGLVAGANVLTF. The CDR3 region has the DNA TGTGCCAGCAGCTTAAGAGGGCTAGTTGCCGGGGCCAACGTCCTGACTTTC. This chain connects TRBV7-9 to TRBJ2-6; possible D gene TRBD2, 5 bases. Trimming pared 2 bases from V and 4 bases from J, leaving 15 bases between. This CDR3 is built from 17 residues. Germline lookup yields CDR1 SEHNR and CDR2 FQNEAQ (reference sequence).

This clone was counted once. This sequence joins TRBV2 and TRBJ1-1, with D uncertain. CDR1 and CDR2 (germline): SNHLY, FYNNEI. CDR3 length: 13 residues. V lost 3 bases, J lost 5 bases, and 10 bases lay in between. The CDR3 DNA reads TGTGCCAGCAGTGATGAAGAGTTAACTGAAGCTTTCTTT. Its protein product is CASSDEELTEAFF.

The rearrangement joins TRBV23-1 to TRBJ1-2, with D tentatively TRBD1 (5 bases). TRBV23-1 belongs to the ORF category, with a function that is uncertain. V gave up 7 bases and J gave up 1 base, with 7 bases separating them. This CDR3 has 12 residues. The chain's CDR3 is CASNRINYGYTF. DNA of the CDR3: TGCGCCAGCAACAGGATTAACTATGGCTACACCTTC.

The chain combines TRBV20-1 with TRBJ1-1, with D possibly matching TRBD1 (6 bases). This CDR3 has 11 residues. V was pared by 6 bases and J by 4 bases, with 9 bases between. The V gene's germline CDR1 is DFQATT and CDR2 SNEGSKA (reference sequence). The CDR3 coding sequence is TGCAGTGCCAGACAGGCCACTGAAGCTTTCTTT. The encoded protein is CSARQATEAFF.

The V gene is TRBV5-4, the J gene TRBJ1-1; D is ambiguous. Trimming left V 5 bases short and J 2 bases short, with 10 bases between. Germline loops: CDR1 SGHNT, CDR2 YYREEE (reference sequence). This CDR3 contains 13 residues. DNA of the CDR3: TGTGCCAGCAGTCGCGATCCCAACACTGAAGCTTTCTTT. Its translation: CASSRDPNTEAFF.

V gene TRBV18 combines with J gene TRBJ1-5; D not resolved. CDR1 and CDR2 (germline): KGHSH, LQKENI. Trimming removed 5 bases from V and 3 bases from J, with 17 bases in between. This CDR3 is built from 16 residues. CDR3 in amino acids: CASSEVGPRSNQPQHF. In DNA form, the CDR3 reads TGTGCCAGCTCAGAGGTTGGGCCCAGGTCCAATCAGCCCCAGCATTTT. Drawing the rest from reference TRBV18 and TRBJ1-5, the complete variable domain is NAGVMQNPRHLVRRRGQEARLRCSPMKGHSHVYWYRQLPEEGLKFMVYLQKENIIDESGMPKERFSAEFPKEGPSILRIQQVVRGDSAAYFCASSEVGPRSNQPQHFGDGTRLSIL.

The chain uses TRBV9 and TRBJ2-3, with 8 positions matching TRBD2. CDR3 length: 15 amino acids. Trimming cost V 0 bases and J 1 base; bases outside gene matches: 1. Germline lookup yields CDR1 SGDLS and CDR2 YYNGEE. CDR3 DNA sequence: TGTGCCAGCAGCGTAGGGCGGGGGGGCACAGATACGCAGTATTTT. The encoded protein is CASSVGRGGTDTQYF. The entire variable domain, with the rest obtained from reference TRBV9 and TRBJ2-3, is as follows: DSGVTQTPKHLITATGQRVTLRCSPRSGDLSVYWYQQSLDQGLQFLIQYYNGEERAKGNILERFSAQQFPDLHSELNLSSLELGDSALYFCASSVGRGGTDTQYFGPGTRLTVL.

The chain joins TRBV11-2 to TRBJ1-2, with D unclear. The CDR3 loop spans 12 amino acids. With 3 bases removed from V and 5 bases from J, the gap between germline ends came to 7 bases. From germline, CDR1 is SGHAT and CDR2 FQNNGV. The CDR3 sequence: CASSFQGYGYTF. The CDR3 coding sequence is TGTGCCAGCAGCTTCCAAGGGTATGGCTACACCTTC.

The CDR3 protein is CASSRTDYNEQFF. CDR3 nucleotides: TGTGCCAGCAGCCGGACGGACTACAATGAGCAGTTCTTC. The gene calls are TRBV7-9 and TRBJ2-1; the D is unclear. Germline V gene data show CDR1 as SEHNR and CDR2 as FQNEAQ (reference sequence). The CDR3 covers 13 residues. Deletions cut 5 bases from V and 3 bases from J, with 8 bases between.

V gene TRBV4-1 combines with J gene TRBJ2-6; the D is unclear. The germline V gene encodes CDR1 MGHRA and CDR2 YSYEKL. Trimming took 0 bases from V and 0 from J, leaving 9 bases between them. This CDR3 has 17 amino acids. CDR3 sequence: CASSQDIRISGANVLTF. Here the CDR3 DNA reads TGCGCCAGCAGCCAAGATATCCGGATCTCTGGGGCCAACGTCCTGACTTTC.

This chain uses TRBV5-1 with TRBJ1-2; 10 bases are shared with TRBD1. The V segment lost 5 bases and the J segment 6 bases; nucleotides outside the gene matches: 7. The CDR3 totals 14 residues. CDR1 is SGHRS, CDR2 YFSETQ, per germline. As DNA, the CDR3 is TGCGCCAGCAGGAGAGACAGGGGGCAGAATGGCTACACCTTC. Protein: CASRRDRGQNGYTF. Supplemented by reference TRBV5-1 and TRBJ1-2, the full variable domain reads KAGVTQTPRYLIKTRGQQVTLSCSPISGHRSVSWYQQTPGQGLQFLFEYFSETQRNKGNFPGRFSGRQFSNSRSEMNVSTLELGDSALYLCASRRDRGQNGYTFGSGTRLTVV.